The 16 T cell receptor beta chains below were found in one sample sequenced in a study of monozygotic twins with inflammatory bowel disease. TCRdb reprocessed the 5' RACE reads, keeping one entry per CDR3 protein, no DNA. The sample holds about 440,000 distinct CDR3 sequences. Sequenced material: blood. These receptors all come from a human donor with ulcerative colitis or Crohn's disease, or a healthy co-twin of an affected twin (not recorded which).

J is TRBJ2-2 and V is TRBV14. CDR1 is SGHDN and CDR2 is FVKESK in the germline V gene. The CDR3 is 16 residues long. The CDR3 is CASSQDNQRNTGELFF.

The chain joins TRBV5-1 to TRBJ2-3; TCRdb outputs TRBD1, but without DNA this stays unchecked. This CDR3 contains 17 residues. Germline V CDR1 and CDR2: SGHRS, YFSETQ. This CDR3 reads CASSPGGLTGGTDTQYF. Based on the CDR3 plus reference TRBV5-1 and TRBJ2-3, the full variable domain is KAGVTQTPRYLIKTRGQQVTLSCSPISGHRSVSWYQQTPGQGLQFLFEYFSETQRNKGNFPGRFSGRQFSNSRSEMNVSTLELGDSALYLCASSPGGLTGGTDTQYFGPGTRLTVL.

The gene calls are TRBV12-3 or TRBV12-4 and TRBJ1-3. This CDR3 spans 15 amino acids. CDR3 protein: CASSRPVLVGNTIYF.

The chain recombines TRBV19 with TRBJ2-1; lacking DNA, the TRBD2 call made by TCRdb goes unchecked. This CDR3 has 11 residues. Germline CDR1 and CDR2: LNHDA and SQIVND (reference sequence). CDR3 region: CATLRGGEQFF.

CDR3: CASSYLGSTYEQYF. J is TRBJ2-7 and V is TRBV6-5. From germline, CDR1 is MNHEY and CDR2 SVGAGI. This CDR3 region has 14 residues.

The chain uses TRBV7-9 and TRBJ2-7; absent DNA, TCRdb's TRBD2 call cannot be checked. The CDR3 contains 13 residues. The V gene's germline CDR1 is SEHNR and CDR2 FQNEAQ (reference sequence). CDR3 loop: CASSLRLAAEQYF.

The gene calls are TRBV27 and TRBJ2-1; the D call from TCRdb, TRBD2, cannot be confirmed without DNA. Germline-derived CDR1 and CDR2 are MNHEY and SMNVEV (reference sequence). The CDR3 is 14 residues long. CDR3 protein: CASSPTSGRNEQFF.

The V and J genes are TRBV10-3 and TRBJ1-2. The length of the CDR3 is 13 residues. Germline CDR1 is ENHRY and CDR2 is SYGVKD. CDR3 amino acids: CAIRADANYGYTF.

This chain connects TRBV19 to TRBJ1-1. Germline V gene data show CDR1 as LNHDA and CDR2 as SQIVND (reference sequence). The CDR3 is 13 residues long. CDR3: CASITGGLTEAFF.

This chain connects TRBV27 to TRBJ1-2. This CDR3 comprises 15 residues. The germline gives CDR1 MNHEY, CDR2 SMNVEV (reference sequence). The CDR3 protein is CASSLSKGMGYGYTF.

The gene calls are TRBV3-1 and TRBJ2-3; TCRdb reports TRBD2, a call that lacks DNA to check it against. Per the germline V gene, CDR1 is LGHDT and CDR2 is YNNKEL (reference sequence). The CDR3 consists of 16 residues. The CDR3 sequence: CASSSWTSLSTDTQYF.

V and J are TRBV5-1 and TRBJ2-2; TCRdb's D gene call, TRBD2, goes unchecked for lack of DNA. The CDR3 loop spans 14 amino acids. The germline V gene encodes CDR1 SGHRS and CDR2 YFSETQ. The CDR3 is CASSWGSGTGELFF.

This chain uses TRBV6-1 with TRBJ2-1. CDR3 length: 16 amino acids. CDR1 and CDR2 from the germline V gene are MNHNS and SASEGT. This chain's CDR3 is CASSPQFPGSYNEQFF.

This chain connects TRBV10-3 to TRBJ2-2; the TRBD2 assignment by TCRdb is unverifiable without DNA. CDR3 length: 15 residues. Germline V gives CDR1 ENHRY, CDR2 SYGVKD. CDR3: CAIRGLNMNTGELFF.

V gene TRBV2 combines with J gene TRBJ1-2; with no DNA, the TCRdb D assignment of TRBD1 cannot be verified. The CDR3 extends over 12 amino acids. The germline V gene has CDR1 SNHLY and CDR2 FYNNEI. The chain's CDR3 is CASSGTGAGYTF.

The genes are TRBV5-1 and TRBJ2-7; TCRdb outputs TRBD1, but without DNA this stays unchecked. The CDR3 length is 15 residues. The V gene's germline CDR1 is SGHRS and CDR2 YFSETQ. The CDR3 is CASSPRGDGSYEQYF.